This T cell receptor beta chain was retrieved from a study of T cell changes during pregnancy in multiple sclerosis. This CDR3 has 13 amino acids. Germline values: CDR1 MNHEY, CDR2 SVGAGI. Trimming shortened V by 4 bases and J by 4 bases, and 8 bases separated the two germline ends. TCRdb's table, derived via immunoSEQ multiplex PCR, lists solely in-frame clones and lacks some. The sample lists around 80,000 clones; about 91% were seen once. The sample here was peripheral blood, taken before pregnancy. This TCR derives from a female donor with multiple sclerosis, enrolled in a pregnancy study. The J gene is TRBJ1-5, the V gene TRBV6-5; D gene uncertain. The CDR3 protein is CASSFSSNQPQHF. In DNA, the CDR3 is TGTGCCAGCAGTTTCTCCTCTAATCAGCCCCAGCATTTT.